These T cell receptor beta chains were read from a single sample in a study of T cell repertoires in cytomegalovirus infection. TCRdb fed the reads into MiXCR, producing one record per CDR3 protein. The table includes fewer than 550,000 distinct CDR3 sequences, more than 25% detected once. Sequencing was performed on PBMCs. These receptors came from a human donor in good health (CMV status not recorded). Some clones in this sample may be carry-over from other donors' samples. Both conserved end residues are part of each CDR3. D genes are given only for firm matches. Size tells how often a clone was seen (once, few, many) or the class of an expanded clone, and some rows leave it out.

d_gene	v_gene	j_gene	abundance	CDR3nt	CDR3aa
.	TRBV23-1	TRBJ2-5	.	TGCGCCAGCAGTCACCGCGACAGACCGGCGGAACAGACCCAGTACTTC	CASSHRDRPAEQTQYF
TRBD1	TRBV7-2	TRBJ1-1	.	TGTGCCAGCAGCTTAGGGACAGGAGAAATCGCTTTCTTT	CASSLGTGEIAFF
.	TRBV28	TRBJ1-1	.	TGTGCCAGCAGCTCCGAGATCAGGGTAAACACTGAAGCTTTCTTT	CASSSEIRVNTEAFF
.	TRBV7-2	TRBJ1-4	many	TGTGCCAGCAGCTTACGGGGGGCCAGTGAAAAACTGTTTTTT	CASSLRGASEKLFF
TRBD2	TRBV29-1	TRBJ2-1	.	TGCAGCGTTGGGACTAGCGGGAACAATGAGCAGTTCTTC	CSVGTSGNNEQFF
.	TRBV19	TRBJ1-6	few	TGTGCCAGTAGTATAGATCGTTTAGGCCTGAATTTCGGATCACCCCTCCACTTT	CASSIDRLGLNFGSPLHF
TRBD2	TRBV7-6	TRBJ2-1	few	TGTGCCAGCAGCCCCCAACTAGCGGGAACCGTGAGCTCCTACAATGAGCAGTTCTTC	CASSPQLAGTVSSYNEQFF
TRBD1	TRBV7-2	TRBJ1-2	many	TGTGCCAGCAGCCCGACAGGGGGTACGGAGGGCTACACCTTC	CASSPTGGTEGYTF
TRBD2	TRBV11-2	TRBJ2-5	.	TGTGCCAGCAGCTTAGATAATGGGGCTAGCGGGTCGGAGACCCAGTACTTC	CASSLDNGASGSETQYF
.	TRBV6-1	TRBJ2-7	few	TGTGCCAGCAGGGGGGCTGGTAGCTCCTACGAGCAGTACTTC	CASRGAGSSYEQYF
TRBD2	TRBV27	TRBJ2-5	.	TGTGCCAGCAGTTTAGTTAGCGGGAGAGAGACCCAGTACTTC	CASSLVSGRETQYF
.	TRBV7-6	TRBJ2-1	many	TGTGCCAGCAGTTATTCCGGGGCCGGAAGGGATGAGCAGTTCTTC	CASSYSGAGRDEQFF
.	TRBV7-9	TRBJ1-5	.	TGTGCCTCCGGCGGGGCTTCGGATCAGCCCCAGCATTTT	CASGGASDQPQHF
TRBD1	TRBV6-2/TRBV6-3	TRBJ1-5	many	TGTGCCAGCAGTTACGGACAGGGAAATCAGCCCCAGCATTTT	CASSYGQGNQPQHF
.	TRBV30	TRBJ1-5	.	TGTGCCTGGAGCGGGGGGGGGGATCAGCCCCAGCATTTT	CAWSGGGDQPQHF
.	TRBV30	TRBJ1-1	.	TGTGCCTGGATAGGGGTCACTGAAGCTTTCTTT	CAWIGVTEAFF
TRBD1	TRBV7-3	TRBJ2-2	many	TGTGCCAGCAGCTCGGACAGGGTCCACACCGGGGAGCTGTTTTTT	CASSSDRVHTGELFF
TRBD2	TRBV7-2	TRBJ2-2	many	TGTGCCAGCAGCCGGGGACTAGCGGGATTGCGCGACACCGGGGAGCTGTTTTTT	CASSRGLAGLRDTGELFF
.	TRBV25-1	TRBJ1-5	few	TGTGCCAGCAGTGAAGTGGGGGGCGGTAGGGGCACTCAGCCCCAGCATTTT	CASSEVGGGRGTQPQHF
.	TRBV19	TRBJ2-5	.	TGTGCCAGTAGTAGGCCCCTCGGAAGTGAGACCCAGTACTTC	CASSRPLGSETQYF
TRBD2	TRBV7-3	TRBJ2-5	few	TGTGCCAGCGGTAAATCGGGAGGGCCCGGGGAGACCCAGTACTTC	CASGKSGGPGETQYF
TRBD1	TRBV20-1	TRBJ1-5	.	TGCAGTGCTAGACGGGACAGCAATAGCAATCAGCCCCAGCATTTT	CSARRDSNSNQPQHF
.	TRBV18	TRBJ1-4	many	TGTGCCAGCTCACCACGGACAGCTACTAATGAAAAACTGTTTTTT	CASSPRTATNEKLFF
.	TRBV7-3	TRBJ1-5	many	TGTGCCAGCAGCCTATCTCAAAATCAGCCCCAGCATTTT	CASSLSQNQPQHF
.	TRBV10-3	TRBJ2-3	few	TGTGCCATCAAGAGGGTCGCGGAGGCGGGAGATACGCAGTATTTT	CAIKRVAEAGDTQYF
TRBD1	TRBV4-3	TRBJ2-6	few	TGCGCCAGCAGCGAGGGACAGGCGATCTCTGGGGCCAACGTCCTGACTTTC	CASSEGQAISGANVLTF
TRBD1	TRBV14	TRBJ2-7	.	TGTGCCAGCAGCCAAGTGGTCCGGGACAGGGTCCACGAGCAGTACTTC	CASSQVVRDRVHEQYF
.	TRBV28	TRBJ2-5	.	TGTGCCAGCAGTTTATCCTCGGGATCCAACCCCTGGGAGACCCAGTACTTC	CASSLSSGSNPWETQYF
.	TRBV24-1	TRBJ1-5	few	TGTGCCACCAGTGATTTTCTTGGACAGCCCCAGCATTTT	CATSDFLGQPQHF
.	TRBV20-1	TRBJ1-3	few	TGCAGTGCTAGAGATCAAGGAGGGTACACCATATATTTT	CSARDQGGYTIYF
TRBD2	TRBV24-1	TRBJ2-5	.	TGTGCCACCAGTGATTTCGAGCGGGAGAGATTCCAAGAGACCCAGTACTTC	CATSDFERERFQETQYF
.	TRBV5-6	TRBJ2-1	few	TGTGCCAGCAGCTTGGTTGTGGAACCCTACAATGAGCAGTTCTTC	CASSLVVEPYNEQFF
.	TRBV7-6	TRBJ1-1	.	TGTGCCAGCAGCCACGACAGTATTGAAGCTTTCTTT	CASSHDSIEAFF
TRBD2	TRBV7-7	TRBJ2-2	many	TGTGCTAGCAGCCCAAGACGGGGGGGCACCGGGGAGCTGTTTTTT	CASSPRRGGTGELFF
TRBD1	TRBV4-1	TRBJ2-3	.	TGCGCCAGCAGCCAAGCGCCGGGACAGGAGGGGTTTATTAACACAGATACGCAGTATTTT	CASSQAPGQEGFINTDTQYF
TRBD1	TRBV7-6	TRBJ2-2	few	TGTGCCAGCAGCCGGGACAGGGTAAACACCGGGGAGCTGTTTTTT	CASSRDRVNTGELFF
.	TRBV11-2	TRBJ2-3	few	TGTGCCAGCAGCCTGGAAGCAGGCGCCCCGCAGTATTTT	CASSLEAGAPQYF
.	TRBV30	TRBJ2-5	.	TGTGCCTGGGGCGTGAAGACCCAGTACTTC	CAWGVKTQYF
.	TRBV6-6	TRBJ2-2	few	TGTGCCAGCAGTTACATGGGGGAGCTGTTTTTT	CASSYMGELFF
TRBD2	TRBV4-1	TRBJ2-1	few	TGCGCCAGCAGCCAAGTGGGAGCGGGAGTGTCCTACAATGAGCAGTTCTTC	CASSQVGAGVSYNEQFF
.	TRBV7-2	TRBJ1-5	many	TGTGCCAGCAGCGAGACCAATCAGCCCCAGCATTTT	CASSETNQPQHF
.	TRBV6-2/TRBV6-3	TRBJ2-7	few	TGTGCCAGCAGTTACATCGAGCGGAGTCTTGACGAGCAGTACTTC	CASSYIERSLDEQYF
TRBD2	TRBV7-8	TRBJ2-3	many	TGTGCCAGCAGCCCCGGGGAGGGGTCCACAGATACGCAGTATTTT	CASSPGEGSTDTQYF
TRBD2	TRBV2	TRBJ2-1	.	TGTGCCTGGACCGGGACTAGCGGGAGGGATAATGAGCAGTTCTTC	CAWTGTSGRDNEQFF
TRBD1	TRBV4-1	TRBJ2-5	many	TGCGCCAGCAGCCTTGGACAGGGGTGGGAGACCCAGTACTTC	CASSLGQGWETQYF
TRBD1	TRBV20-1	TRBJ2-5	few	TGCAGTGCTAGAGATAGACCCTCCGACAGGGGGTGGGAGACCCAGTACTTC	CSARDRPSDRGWETQYF
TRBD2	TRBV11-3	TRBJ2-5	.	TGTGCCAGCAGCTTAGGGTTACTAGCGGGAGGGCCTCAGGAGACCCAGTACTTC	CASSLGLLAGGPQETQYF